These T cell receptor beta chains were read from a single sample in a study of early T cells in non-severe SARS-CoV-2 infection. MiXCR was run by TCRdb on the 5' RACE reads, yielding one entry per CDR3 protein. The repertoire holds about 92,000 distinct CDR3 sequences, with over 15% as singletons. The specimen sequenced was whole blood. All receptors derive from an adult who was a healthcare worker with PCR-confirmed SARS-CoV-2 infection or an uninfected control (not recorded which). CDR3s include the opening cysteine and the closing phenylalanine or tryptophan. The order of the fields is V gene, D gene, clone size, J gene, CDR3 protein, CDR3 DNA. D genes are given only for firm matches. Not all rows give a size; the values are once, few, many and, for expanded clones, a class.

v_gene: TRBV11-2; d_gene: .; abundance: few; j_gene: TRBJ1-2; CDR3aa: CASSLVSAGLTNYGYTF; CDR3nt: TGTGCCAGCAGCTTAGTTTCGGCAGGACTTACTAACTATGGCTACACCTTC
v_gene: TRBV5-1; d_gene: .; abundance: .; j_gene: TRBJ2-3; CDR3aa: CASSFAPGRADTQYF; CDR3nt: TGCGCCAGCAGCTTCGCACCAGGACGCGCAGATACGCAGTATTTT
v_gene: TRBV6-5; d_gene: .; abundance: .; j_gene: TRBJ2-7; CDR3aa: CASGIGGGRYEQYF; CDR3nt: TGTGCCAGCGGCATAGGGGGCGGGAGATACGAGCAGTACTTC
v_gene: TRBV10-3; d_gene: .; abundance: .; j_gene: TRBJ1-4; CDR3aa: CATARGGLNINEKLFF; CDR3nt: TGTGCCACCGCAAGGGGGGGACTCAACATTAATGAAAAACTGTTTTTT
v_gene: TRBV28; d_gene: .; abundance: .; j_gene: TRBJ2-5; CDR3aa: CASRGASKETQYF; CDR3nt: TGTGCCAGCAGAGGCGCTAGCAAAGAGACCCAGTACTTC
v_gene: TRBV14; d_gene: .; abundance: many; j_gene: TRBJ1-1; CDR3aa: CASSQTANTEAFF; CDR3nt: TGTGCCAGCAGCCAAACAGCAAACACTGAAGCTTTCTTT
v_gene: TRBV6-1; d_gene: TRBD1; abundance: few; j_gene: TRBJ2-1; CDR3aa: CASSVDRGTYNEQFF; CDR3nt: TGTGCCAGCAGTGTGGACAGGGGAACCTACAATGAGCAGTTCTTC
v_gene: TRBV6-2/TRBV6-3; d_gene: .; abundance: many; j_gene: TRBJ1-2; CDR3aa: CASSYVRQSYGYTF; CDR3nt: TGTGCCAGCAGTTACGTCCGGCAGAGCTATGGCTACACCTTC
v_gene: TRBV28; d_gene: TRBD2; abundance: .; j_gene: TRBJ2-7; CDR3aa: CASSFSGGSSYEQYF; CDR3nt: TGTGCCAGCAGTTTTTCGGGCGGGAGCTCCTACGAGCAGTACTTC
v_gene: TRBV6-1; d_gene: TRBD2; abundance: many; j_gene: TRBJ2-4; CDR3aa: CASSEMGLAVNIQYF; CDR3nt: TGTGCCAGCAGTGAAATGGGACTAGCCGTCAACATTCAGTACTTC
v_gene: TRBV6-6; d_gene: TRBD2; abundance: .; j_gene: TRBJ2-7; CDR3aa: CASSYPGTSASYEQYF; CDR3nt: TGTGCCAGCAGTTACCCAGGGACTAGCGCGAGCTACGAGCAGTACTTC
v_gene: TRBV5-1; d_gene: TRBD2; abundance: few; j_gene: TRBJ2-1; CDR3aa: CASSVYPGLAGLDEQFF; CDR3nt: TGCGCCAGCAGCGTCTACCCGGGACTAGCGGGGCTGGATGAGCAGTTCTTC
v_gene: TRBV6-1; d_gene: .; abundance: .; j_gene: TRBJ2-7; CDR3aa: CASSEYGGSYEQYF; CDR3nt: TGTGCCAGCAGTGAATATGGGGGATCCTACGAGCAGTACTTC
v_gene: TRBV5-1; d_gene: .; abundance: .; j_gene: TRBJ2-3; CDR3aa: CASSLTQTDTQYF; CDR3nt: TGCGCCAGCAGCTTGACCCAGACAGATACGCAGTATTTT
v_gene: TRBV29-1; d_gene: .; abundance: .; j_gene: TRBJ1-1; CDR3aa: CSYSSGLNTEAFF; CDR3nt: TGCAGCTATTCATCGGGATTGAACACTGAAGCTTTCTTT
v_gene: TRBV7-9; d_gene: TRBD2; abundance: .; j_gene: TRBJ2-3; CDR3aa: CASSSDGSGSLGDTQYF; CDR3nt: TGTGCCAGCAGCTCAGATGGGAGCGGGAGTTTAGGAGATACGCAGTATTTT
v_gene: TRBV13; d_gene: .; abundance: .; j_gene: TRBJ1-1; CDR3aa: CASSTLWGASTEAFF; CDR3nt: TGTGCCAGCAGCACCCTTTGGGGGGCGAGTACTGAAGCTTTCTTT
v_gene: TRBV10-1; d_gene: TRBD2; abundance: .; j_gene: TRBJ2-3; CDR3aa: CASSEVCGGPTDTQYF; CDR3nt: TGCGCCAGCAGTGAGGTTTGCGGGGGGCCAACAGATACGCAGTATTTT
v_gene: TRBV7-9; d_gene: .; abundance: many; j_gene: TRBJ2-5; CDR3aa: CASSTGGYLETQYF; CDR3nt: TGTGCCAGCTCCACCGGAGGGTATCTAGAGACCCAGTACTTC
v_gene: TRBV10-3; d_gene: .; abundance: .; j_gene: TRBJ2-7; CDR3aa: CAISGSWGNSYEQYF; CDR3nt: TGTGCCATCAGTGGCTCTTGGGGGAACTCCTACGAGCAGTACTTC
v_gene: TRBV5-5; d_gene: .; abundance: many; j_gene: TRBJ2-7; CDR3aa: CASSQTPGPKRGYEQYF; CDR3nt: TGTGCCAGCAGCCAAACACCGGGTCCGAAAAGGGGGTACGAGCAGTACTTC
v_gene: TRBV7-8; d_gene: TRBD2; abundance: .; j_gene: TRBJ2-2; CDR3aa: CASSLASGVTGELFF; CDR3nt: TGTGCCAGCAGCTTGGCTAGCGGGGTTACCGGGGAGCTGTTTTTT
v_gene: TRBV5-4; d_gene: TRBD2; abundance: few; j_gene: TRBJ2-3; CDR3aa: CASSLASGRAFTDTQYF; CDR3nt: TGTGCCAGCAGCTTGGCTAGCGGGAGGGCCTTCACAGATACGCAGTATTTT
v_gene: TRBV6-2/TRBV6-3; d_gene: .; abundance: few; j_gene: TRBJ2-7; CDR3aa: CATWEFSYEQYF; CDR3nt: TGTGCCACTTGGGAATTTTCCTACGAGCAGTACTTC
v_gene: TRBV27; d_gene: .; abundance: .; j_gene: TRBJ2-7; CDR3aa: CASSSPGQFIYEQYF; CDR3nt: TGTGCCAGCAGTTCCCCCGGACAGTTCATCTACGAGCAGTACTTC
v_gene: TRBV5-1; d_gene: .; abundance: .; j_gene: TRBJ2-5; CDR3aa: CASNLGARETQYF; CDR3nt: TGCGCCAGCAACCTCGGGGCGCGGGAGACCCAGTACTTC
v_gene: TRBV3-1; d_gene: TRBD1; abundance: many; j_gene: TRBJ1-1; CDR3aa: CASSQDLGQGNTEAFF; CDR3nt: TGTGCCAGCAGCCAAGATCTAGGACAGGGGAACACTGAAGCTTTCTTT
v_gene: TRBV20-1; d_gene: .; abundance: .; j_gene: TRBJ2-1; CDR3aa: CSAPGGQRSYNEQFF; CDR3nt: TGCAGTGCTCCCGGGGGACAGCGATCCTACAATGAGCAGTTCTTC
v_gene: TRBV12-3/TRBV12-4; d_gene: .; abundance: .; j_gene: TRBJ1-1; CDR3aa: CASSFIYPGTEAFF; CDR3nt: TGTGCCAGCAGTTTTATTTATCCGGGGACTGAAGCTTTCTTT
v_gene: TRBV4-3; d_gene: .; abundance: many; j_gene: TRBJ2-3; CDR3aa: CASSQYISGKRDTQYF; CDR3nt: TGCGCCAGCAGCCAATACATTTCCGGGAAGAGAGATACGCAGTATTTT
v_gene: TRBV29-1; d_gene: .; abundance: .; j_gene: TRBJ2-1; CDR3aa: CSTYYNEQFF; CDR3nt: TGCAGCACCTACTACAATGAGCAGTTCTTC
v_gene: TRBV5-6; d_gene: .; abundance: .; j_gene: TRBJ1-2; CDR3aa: CASSLSWDGYTF; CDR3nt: TGTGCCAGCAGCTTGAGTTGGGATGGCTACACCTTC
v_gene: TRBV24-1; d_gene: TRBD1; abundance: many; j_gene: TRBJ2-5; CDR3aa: CATSNLGQQETQYF; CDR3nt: TGTGCCACCAGTAATTTGGGACAGCAAGAGACCCAGTACTTC
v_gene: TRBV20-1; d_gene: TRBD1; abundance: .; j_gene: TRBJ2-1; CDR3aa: CSARTGTGTYNEQFF; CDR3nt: TGCAGTGCTAGAACCGGGACAGGGACCTACAATGAGCAGTTCTTC
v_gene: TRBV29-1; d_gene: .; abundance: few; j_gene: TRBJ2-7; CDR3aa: CSVGGAKSYEQYF; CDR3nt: TGCAGCGTTGGGGGGGCAAAGTCCTACGAGCAGTACTTC
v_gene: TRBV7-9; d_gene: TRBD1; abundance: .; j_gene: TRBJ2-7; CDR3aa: CASSLATGHEQYF; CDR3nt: TGTGCCAGCAGCTTAGCGACAGGGCACGAGCAGTACTTC
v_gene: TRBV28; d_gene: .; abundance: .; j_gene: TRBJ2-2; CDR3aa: CASDPQGGPGELFF; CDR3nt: TGTGCCAGCGACCCTCAGGGGGGCCCCGGGGAGCTGTTTTTT
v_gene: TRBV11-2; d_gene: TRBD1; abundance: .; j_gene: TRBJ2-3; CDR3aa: CASRWAGGYSTDTQYF; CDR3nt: TGTGCCAGCAGATGGGCAGGGGGCTATAGCACAGATACGCAGTATTTT
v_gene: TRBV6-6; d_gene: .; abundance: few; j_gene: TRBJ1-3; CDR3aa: CASSGNTIYF; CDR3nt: TGTGCCAGCAGTGGAAACACCATATATTTT
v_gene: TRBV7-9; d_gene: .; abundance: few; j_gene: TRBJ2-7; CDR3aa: CASSRSRTEAGEQYF; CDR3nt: TGTGCCAGCAGCCGCTCGAGGACCGAAGCGGGCGAGCAGTACTTC
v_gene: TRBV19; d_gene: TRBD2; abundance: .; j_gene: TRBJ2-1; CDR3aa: CASSWTSGRNEQFF; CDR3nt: TGTGCCAGTAGTTGGACTAGCGGGAGGAATGAGCAGTTCTTC
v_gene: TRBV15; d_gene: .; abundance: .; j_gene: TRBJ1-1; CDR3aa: CATSRPRDTEAFF; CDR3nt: TGTGCCACCAGCAGACCCCGGGACACTGAAGCTTTCTTT
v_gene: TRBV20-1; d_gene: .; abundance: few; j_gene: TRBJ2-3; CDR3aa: CSARDRERGTDTQYF; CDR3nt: TGCAGTGCTAGAGATCGTGAGCGCGGCACAGATACGCAGTATTTT
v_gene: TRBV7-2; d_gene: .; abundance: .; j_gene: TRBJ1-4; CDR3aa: CASSLAGQTNEKLFF; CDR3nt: TGTGCCAGCAGCTTAGCGGGTCAGACAAATGAAAAACTGTTTTTT
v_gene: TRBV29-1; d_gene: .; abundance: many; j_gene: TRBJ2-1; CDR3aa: CSVTRGSEQFF; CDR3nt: TGCAGCGTTACAAGGGGCAGTGAGCAGTTCTTC
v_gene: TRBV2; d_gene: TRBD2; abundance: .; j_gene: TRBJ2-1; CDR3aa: CASTAPLAGVNEQFF; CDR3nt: TGTGCCAGCACCGCCCCACTAGCGGGGGTGAATGAGCAGTTCTTC
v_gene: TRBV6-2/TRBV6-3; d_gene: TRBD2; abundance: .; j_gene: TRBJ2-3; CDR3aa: CASSRATSDNTDTQYF; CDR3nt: TGTGCCAGCAGTAGGGCAACTAGCGATAACACAGATACGCAGTATTTT